This T cell receptor beta chain was observed in a study of T cell responses to AZD1222 COVID-19 vaccine. Study-wide points: CD4 TCRs covered the whole spike, strongest at regions 160-218 and 743-854. Reportedly, nearly half the spike-specific TCRs target unmutated variant regions. Just a handful of people given AZD1222 tested seropositive at baseline.

Notes on this clone: What it binds is unknown.

Clones were read by immunoSEQ multiplex PCR, and TCRdb kept only the in-frame ones, dropping some. The sample holds around 190,000 clones, 85% to 95% seen once. Here the sequenced sample was peripheral blood, taken on day 0 of AZD1222 vaccination. The TCR sequence derives from an adult in good health.

DNA for the CDR3: TGTGCCAGCAGCCAAGAAGAGATAGATCCCTATGGCTACACCTTC. Amino acid sequence: CASSQEEIDPYGYTF. J is TRBJ1-2 and V is TRBV3-1 (or the pseudogene TRBV3-2); no firm D call. Trimming cost V 0 bases and J 4 bases, with 12 bases left between them. From germline, CDR1 is LGHDT and CDR2 YNNKEL (reference sequence). This CDR3 is 15 amino acids long.